This T cell receptor (beta chain) appears in the sequencing data of a study of blood T cell repertoires in COVID-19. For the study at large: Both acute and convalescent COVID-19 samples were obtained from the United States, Italy and Spain. T cells, B-cell-depleted T cells, or PBMCs provided the cDNA or gDNA that served as material.

CDR3 length: 13 amino acids. Germline CDR1 reads MNHNY; CDR2 reads SVGAGI (reference sequence). V lost 8 bases and J lost 5, with 13 bases in between. Source study methods: Amplifying reference gene primers gave estimates of nucleated cell counts. Assay: immunoSEQ multiplex PCR; the TCRdb copy retains only in-frame clones and omits some. V and J calls plus clone size are reproduced from that table; the DNA served to infer D and trimming. Among about 440,000 clones, about 89% were seen once, and the ten largest hold around 4.5%. The chain couples TRBV6-6 to TRBJ2-1, with D perhaps matching TRBD1 (5 bases). The sequence derives from a woman in her 30s with acute or convalescent COVID-19. The specimen sequenced was peripheral blood. CDR3 DNA sequence: TGTGCCAGCCTACTGGACACCAACAATGAGCAGTTCTTC. Its protein is CASLLDTNNEQFF.